The clone carrying this T cell receptor beta chain has a handful of counts. The target antigen is unknown. These data belong to a study of blood T cells in healthy people across ages. Isolation of PBMCs gave at least 7 million cells per sample. The V gene lost 5 bases and the J gene lost 8 bases, with 10 bases spanning the gap. CDR3 length: 12 amino acids. CDR1 and CDR2 from the germline V gene are LNHNV and YYDKDF (reference sequence). A second PCR of 7 to 11 cycles used a sample-barcoded 5' primer and a J-beta primer mix. Every cDNA molecule bore a tag from a template-switch adaptor containing 12 random nucleotides. TCRdb re-called the 5' RACE reads through MiXCR, storing one row per CDR3 protein. The sample consists of 700,000 or so distinct CDR3 sequences, around two fifths of them appearing once. General study results and limits: Calculation of diversity from one million T cells yielded estimates considered to be underestimates.

The TCR sequence derives from a man at least 80 years old in good health. Specimen: blood. This rearrangement joins TRBV15 to TRBJ2-1; the D is unclear. The CDR3 region is CATSVRGDEQFF. The CDR3 region has the DNA TGTGCCACCAGCGTCCGCGGCGATGAGCAGTTCTTC.